A selection of T cell receptor beta chains follows, all from one sample in a study of blood T cells in healthy people across ages. Via MiXCR, TCRdb re-called the 5' RACE reads, giving one row per CDR3 protein. The repertoire includes around 1,500,000 distinct CDR3 sequences, 28% of them detected once, and roughly 8.2% sits in the top ten. The sample comprised blood. The receptors shown here come from a woman aged 25 to 45 in good health. Each CDR3 is given with its conserved first and last residue. The D gene is left open where the match is weak. For some rows the clone size is stated as once, few or many, or as a class when expanded; others skip it.

CDR3 protein: CASSDAGRTQYF; CDR3 DNA: TGTGCCAGTTCGGACGCGGGGAGGACCCAGTACTTC; CDR3 length: 12; J gene: TRBJ2-5; D gene: NA; V gene: TRBV6-1; clone size: once
CDR3 protein: CASSPWTASPQHF; CDR3 DNA: TGTGCCAGCAGTCCCTGGACAGCCTCGCCCCAGCATTTT; CDR3 length: 13; J gene: TRBJ1-5; D gene: NA; V gene: TRBV27; clone size: few
CDR3 protein: CASSERVSDTDTQYF; CDR3 DNA: TGTGCCAGCAGTGAAAGGGTTAGCGACACAGATACGCAGTATTTT; CDR3 length: 15; J gene: TRBJ2-3; D gene: NA; V gene: TRBV2; clone size: NA
CDR3 protein: CASSLEEGYEQFF; CDR3 DNA: TGCGCCAGCAGCTTGGAGGAGGGTTATGAGCAGTTCTTC; CDR3 length: 13; J gene: TRBJ2-1; D gene: NA; V gene: TRBV5-1; clone size: many
CDR3 protein: CASSLVATTTNEKLFF; CDR3 DNA: TGTGCCAGCAGCTTAGTCGCTACTACTACTAATGAAAAACTGTTTTTT; CDR3 length: 16; J gene: TRBJ1-4; D gene: NA; V gene: TRBV7-2; clone size: few
CDR3 protein: CASSYGIAGVPRPHEQYF; CDR3 DNA: TGTGCCAGCAGTTACGGGATAGCGGGGGTACCCCGCCCCCATGAGCAGTACTTC; CDR3 length: 18; J gene: TRBJ2-4; D gene: TRBD2; V gene: TRBV6-2/TRBV6-3; clone size: NA
CDR3 protein: CASSTGYRGGNIQYF; CDR3 DNA: TGTGCCAGCAGCACCGGATACAGGGGGGGAAACATTCAGTACTTC; CDR3 length: 15; J gene: TRBJ2-4; D gene: NA; V gene: TRBV21-1; clone size: few
CDR3 protein: CSASGGGPFSAEAFF; CDR3 DNA: TGCAGCGCCTCTGGTGGGGGGCCTTTCAGCGCTGAAGCTTTCTTT; CDR3 length: 15; J gene: TRBJ1-1; D gene: NA; V gene: TRBV29-1; clone size: NA
CDR3 protein: CASSLAPSGRQETQYF; CDR3 DNA: TGCGCCAGCAGCTTGGCCCCTAGCGGGAGGCAAGAGACCCAGTACTTC; CDR3 length: 16; J gene: TRBJ2-5; D gene: TRBD2; V gene: TRBV5-1; clone size: few
CDR3 protein: CASSFRGQGGPNQPQHF; CDR3 DNA: TGTGCCAGCAGTTTTCGAGGACAGGGTGGGCCAAATCAGCCCCAGCATTTT; CDR3 length: 17; J gene: TRBJ1-5; D gene: TRBD1; V gene: TRBV12-3/TRBV12-4; clone size: NA
CDR3 protein: CASSDSRTPADTQYF; CDR3 DNA: TGCGCCAGCAGTGACTCCCGTACTCCGGCAGATACGCAGTATTTT; CDR3 length: 15; J gene: TRBJ2-3; D gene: NA; V gene: TRBV10-2; clone size: NA
CDR3 protein: CASSSGLAGPNEQFF; CDR3 DNA: TGTGCCAGCAGCTCGGGACTAGCGGGACCTAATGAGCAGTTCTTC; CDR3 length: 15; J gene: TRBJ2-1; D gene: TRBD2; V gene: TRBV19; clone size: many
CDR3 protein: CSARASSGDAQYF; CDR3 DNA: TGCAGTGCTAGAGCTTCTTCTGGAGATGCGCAGTATTTT; CDR3 length: 13; J gene: TRBJ2-3; D gene: NA; V gene: TRBV20-1; clone size: NA
CDR3 protein: CASRPKSRSSYNEQFF; CDR3 DNA: TGTGCCAGCAGACCCAAGTCCCGGAGCTCCTACAATGAGCAGTTCTTC; CDR3 length: 16; J gene: TRBJ2-1; D gene: NA; V gene: TRBV6-6; clone size: few
CDR3 protein: CASSTLGLTGNNEQFF; CDR3 DNA: TGTGCCAGTAGTACTCTGGGACTGACAGGGAACAATGAGCAGTTCTTC; CDR3 length: 16; J gene: TRBJ2-1; D gene: NA; V gene: TRBV19; clone size: once
CDR3 protein: CASSFSGGRDTQYF; CDR3 DNA: TGTGCCAGCAGCTTCTCCGGGGGGCGAGATACGCAGTATTTT; CDR3 length: 14; J gene: TRBJ2-3; D gene: NA; V gene: TRBV13; clone size: few
CDR3 protein: CAGSLAEQGAKNIQYF; CDR3 DNA: TGTGCCGGCAGCCTGGCGGAACAGGGGGCCAAAAACATTCAGTACTTC; CDR3 length: 16; J gene: TRBJ2-4; D gene: TRBD1; V gene: TRBV5-5; clone size: few
CDR3 protein: CTSSPTRGPYEQDF; CDR3 DNA: TGTACCAGCAGTCCTACTCGAGGGCCCTACGAGCAGGACTTC; CDR3 length: 14; J gene: TRBJ2-7; D gene: NA; V gene: TRBV12-3/TRBV12-4; clone size: NA
CDR3 protein: CASRGREVEQYF; CDR3 DNA: TGCGCCAGCAGGGGTCGCGAGGTGGAGCAGTACTTC; CDR3 length: 12; J gene: TRBJ2-7; D gene: NA; V gene: TRBV5-1; clone size: NA
CDR3 protein: CASSFSTGTSGKNIQYF; CDR3 DNA: TGCGCCAGCAGCTTCTCAACCGGGACTAGCGGGAAAAACATTCAGTACTTC; CDR3 length: 17; J gene: TRBJ2-4; D gene: TRBD2; V gene: TRBV5-1; clone size: few
CDR3 protein: CASSTHSRGLNQPQHF; CDR3 DNA: TGTGCCAGTAGTACCCACTCCCGCGGGCTCAATCAGCCCCAGCATTTT; CDR3 length: 16; J gene: TRBJ1-5; D gene: NA; V gene: TRBV19; clone size: NA
CDR3 protein: CASSETGSPNYGYTF; CDR3 DNA: TGTGCCAGCAGCGAGACAGGGTCGCCCAACTATGGCTACACCTTC; CDR3 length: 15; J gene: TRBJ1-2; D gene: TRBD1; V gene: TRBV3-1; clone size: few
CDR3 protein: CASSRIRGGTDYGYTF; CDR3 DNA: TGTGCCAGCAGCCGCATTAGGGGGGGGACGGACTATGGCTACACCTTC; CDR3 length: 16; J gene: TRBJ1-2; D gene: NA; V gene: TRBV28; clone size: NA
CDR3 protein: CASSLDGVREAQYF; CDR3 DNA: TGTGCCAGCAGCTTAGATGGAGTTAGGGAGGCCCAGTACTTC; CDR3 length: 14; J gene: TRBJ2-7; D gene: NA; V gene: TRBV11-2; clone size: NA
CDR3 protein: CASSPQSSSTDGYTF; CDR3 DNA: TGTGCCAGCTCACCACAATCCTCCTCGACGGATGGCTACACCTTC; CDR3 length: 15; J gene: TRBJ1-2; D gene: NA; V gene: TRBV18; clone size: NA
CDR3 protein: CSAPGLAEEQYF; CDR3 DNA: TGCAGTGCCCCAGGACTAGCGGAGGAGCAGTACTTC; CDR3 length: 12; J gene: TRBJ2-7; D gene: TRBD2; V gene: TRBV20-1; clone size: few
CDR3 protein: CSVSGTDAEETQYF; CDR3 DNA: TGCAGTGTTTCCGGGACAGACGCCGAAGAGACCCAGTACTTC; CDR3 length: 14; J gene: TRBJ2-5; D gene: TRBD1; V gene: TRBV20-1; clone size: NA
CDR3 protein: CASSQLGPTYEQYF; CDR3 DNA: TGTGCCAGCAGCCAACTAGGACCCACCTACGAGCAGTACTTC; CDR3 length: 14; J gene: TRBJ2-7; D gene: NA; V gene: TRBV14; clone size: many
CDR3 protein: CSARVAHKSDTQYF; CDR3 DNA: TGCAGTGCTAGAGTTGCCCACAAGTCAGATACGCAGTATTTT; CDR3 length: 14; J gene: TRBJ2-3; D gene: NA; V gene: TRBV20-1; clone size: many
CDR3 protein: CASRATGGYYGYTF; CDR3 DNA: TGTGCCAGCAGGGCCACAGGGGGCTACTATGGCTACACCTTC; CDR3 length: 14; J gene: TRBJ1-2; D gene: TRBD1; V gene: TRBV27; clone size: few
CDR3 protein: CASSLDIQPGLDEQFF; CDR3 DNA: TGTGCCAGCAGCTTAGATATACAGCCTGGACTGGATGAGCAGTTCTTC; CDR3 length: 16; J gene: TRBJ2-1; D gene: NA; V gene: TRBV11-2; clone size: NA
CDR3 protein: CASSSIQGTEAFF; CDR3 DNA: TGCGCCAGCAGCTCTATACAGGGAACTGAAGCTTTCTTT; CDR3 length: 13; J gene: TRBJ1-1; D gene: NA; V gene: TRBV5-1; clone size: few
CDR3 protein: CASSPRLDVKGTQYF; CDR3 DNA: TGTGCCAGCAGCCCCCGACTCGACGTTAAAGGGACCCAGTACTTC; CDR3 length: 15; J gene: TRBJ2-5; D gene: NA; V gene: TRBV5-4; clone size: NA
CDR3 protein: CAGGPMDLRQETQYF; CDR3 DNA: TGTGCCGGCGGCCCAATGGACCTACGACAAGAGACCCAGTACTTC; CDR3 length: 15; J gene: TRBJ2-5; D gene: NA; V gene: TRBV6-2/TRBV6-3; clone size: few
CDR3 protein: CASRQAGGVENEQFF; CDR3 DNA: TGTGCCAGCAGACAAGCGGGAGGGGTCGAAAATGAGCAGTTCTTC; CDR3 length: 15; J gene: TRBJ2-1; D gene: TRBD2; V gene: TRBV27; clone size: few
CDR3 protein: CSASPQTGPSYNEQFF; CDR3 DNA: TGCAGTGCTTCCCCCCAAACAGGGCCTTCCTACAATGAGCAGTTCTTC; CDR3 length: 16; J gene: TRBJ2-1; D gene: NA; V gene: TRBV20-1; clone size: many
CDR3 protein: CSARPRRDYTRTQYF; CDR3 DNA: TGCAGTGCTAGGCCTCGACGGGACTACACAAGAACCCAGTACTTC; CDR3 length: 15; J gene: TRBJ2-5; D gene: TRBD2; V gene: TRBV20-1; clone size: many
CDR3 protein: CASSSSRGGYEQYF; CDR3 DNA: TGTGCCAGCAGCTCATCCCGTGGGGGGTACGAGCAGTACTTC; CDR3 length: 14; J gene: TRBJ2-7; D gene: NA; V gene: TRBV11-3; clone size: few
CDR3 protein: CASSSRGASGEYGYTF; CDR3 DNA: TGTGCCAGCAGCTCGCGTGGGGCTTCGGGGGAGTATGGCTACACCTTC; CDR3 length: 16; J gene: TRBJ1-2; D gene: NA; V gene: TRBV7-2; clone size: once
CDR3 protein: CSARDRPDAEAFF; CDR3 DNA: TGCAGTGCTAGGGACCGGCCGGACGCTGAAGCTTTCTTT; CDR3 length: 13; J gene: TRBJ1-1; D gene: NA; V gene: TRBV20-1; clone size: NA
CDR3 protein: CASSLNGGSYGYTF; CDR3 DNA: TGTGCCAGCAGCCTTAACGGGGGTTCCTATGGCTACACCTTC; CDR3 length: 14; J gene: TRBJ1-2; D gene: NA; V gene: TRBV7-8; clone size: few
CDR3 protein: CATSDGGQDEQFF; CDR3 DNA: TGTGCCACCAGTGATGGGGGGCAGGATGAGCAGTTCTTC; CDR3 length: 13; J gene: TRBJ2-1; D gene: NA; V gene: TRBV24-1; clone size: few
CDR3 protein: CASSLGPHSYNEQYF; CDR3 DNA: TGTGCCAGCAGCTTAGGTCCGCACTCCTACAATGAGCAGTACTTC; CDR3 length: 15; J gene: TRBJ2-7; D gene: NA; V gene: TRBV7-2; clone size: NA
CDR3 protein: CSVVDRNYGYTF; CDR3 DNA: TGCAGCGTAGTGGACCGGAACTATGGCTACACCTTC; CDR3 length: 12; J gene: TRBJ1-2; D gene: NA; V gene: TRBV29-1; clone size: many
CDR3 protein: CASSPGTGTGETQYF; CDR3 DNA: TGTGCCAGCAGCCCCGGGACAGGGACGGGCGAGACCCAGTACTTC; CDR3 length: 15; J gene: TRBJ2-5; D gene: TRBD1; V gene: TRBV7-3; clone size: many
CDR3 protein: CASSLDGSGTDTQYF; CDR3 DNA: TGCGCCAGCAGCTTGGACGGTAGCGGCACAGATACGCAGTATTTT; CDR3 length: 15; J gene: TRBJ2-3; D gene: NA; V gene: TRBV5-1; clone size: few
CDR3 protein: CASSRGFLVSYEQYF; CDR3 DNA: TGTGCCAGCAGCCGCGGGTTTCTCGTCTCCTACGAGCAGTACTTC; CDR3 length: 15; J gene: TRBJ2-7; D gene: NA; V gene: TRBV11-2; clone size: NA
CDR3 protein: CASSFTAPAYEQYF; CDR3 DNA: TGCGCCAGCAGCTTTACCGCCCCAGCATACGAGCAGTACTTC; CDR3 length: 14; J gene: TRBJ2-7; D gene: NA; V gene: TRBV5-1; clone size: NA
CDR3 protein: CASRSVDTQYF; CDR3 DNA: TGTGCCAGCAGAAGCGTTGATACGCAGTATTTT; CDR3 length: 11; J gene: TRBJ2-3; D gene: NA; V gene: TRBV6-5; clone size: many
CDR3 protein: CASSESGGDIQDF; CDR3 DNA: TGCGCCAGCAGTGAGTCGGGAGGGGACATTCAGGACTTC; CDR3 length: 13; J gene: TRBJ2-4; D gene: NA; V gene: TRBV10-1; clone size: NA
CDR3 protein: CASSVGQVYNSPLHF; CDR3 DNA: TGTGCCAGCAGCGTAGGACAGGTTTATAATTCACCCCTCCACTTT; CDR3 length: 15; J gene: TRBJ1-6; D gene: NA; V gene: TRBV9; clone size: once
CDR3 protein: CAISDRGTSAGHEQFF; CDR3 DNA: TGTGCCATCAGTGATAGAGGGACTAGCGCCGGTCATGAGCAGTTCTTC; CDR3 length: 16; J gene: TRBJ2-1; D gene: TRBD2; V gene: TRBV10-3; clone size: many
CDR3 protein: CASTRRPDSPYEQYF; CDR3 DNA: TGTGCCAGTACCAGGAGGCCCGACTCCCCCTACGAGCAGTACTTC; CDR3 length: 15; J gene: TRBJ2-7; D gene: NA; V gene: TRBV19; clone size: once